The entry below describes one TCR beta chain. The antigen is undetermined. This specimen comes from a study of breast tumors, draining lymph nodes, adjacent tissues. The study's findings and limits: Tumor repertoires ranked between lymph nodes and nontumor tissue in diversity, with V and J gene preferences.

Axillary draining lymph nodes of breast cancer patients supplied the node samples. V was trimmed by 6 bases and J by 2 bases, leaving 14 bases between them. The germline V gene encodes CDR1 MNHNY and CDR2 SVGAGI (reference sequence). This CDR3 spans 15 amino acids. A single record per CDR3 protein comes from TCRdb applying MiXCR to the multiplex PCR reads. The sample contains approximately 250,000 distinct CDR3 sequences, 30% to 35% of which appear only once. Material: axillary lymph node tissue. This clonotype was sampled from a female donor with breast cancer. Some clones in this sample may be carry-over from other donors' samples. The rearrangement links TRBV6-6 to TRBJ2-1; D possibly corresponds to TRBD1 (6 bases). CDR3 bases: TGTGCCAGCAGGACGCAGGGGATCCCCTACAATGAGCAGTTCTTC. Its protein product is CASRTQGIPYNEQFF.